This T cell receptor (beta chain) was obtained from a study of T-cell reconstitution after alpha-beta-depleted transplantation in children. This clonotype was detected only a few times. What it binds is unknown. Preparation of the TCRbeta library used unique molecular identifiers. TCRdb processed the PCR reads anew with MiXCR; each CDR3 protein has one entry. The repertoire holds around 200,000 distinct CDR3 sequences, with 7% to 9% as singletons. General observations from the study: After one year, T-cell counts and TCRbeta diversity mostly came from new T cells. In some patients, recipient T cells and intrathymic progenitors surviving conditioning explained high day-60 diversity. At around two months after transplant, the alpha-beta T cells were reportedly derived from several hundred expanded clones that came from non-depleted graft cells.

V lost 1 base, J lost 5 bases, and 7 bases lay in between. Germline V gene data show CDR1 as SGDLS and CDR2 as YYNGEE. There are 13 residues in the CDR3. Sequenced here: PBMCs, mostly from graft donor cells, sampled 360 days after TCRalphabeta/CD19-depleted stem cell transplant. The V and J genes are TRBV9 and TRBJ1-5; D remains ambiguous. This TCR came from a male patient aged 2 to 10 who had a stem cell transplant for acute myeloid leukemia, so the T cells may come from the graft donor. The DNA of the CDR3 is TGTGCCAGCAGCGTAACGGACCATCAGCCCCAGCATTTT. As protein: CASSVTDHQPQHF.